This entry is about one T cell receptor (beta chain). This clonotype was picked up a small number of times. It lacks a known antigen. No much larger clone is present one base from it, and per-base qualities are unavailable. From cysteine to phenylalanine, the CDR3 is 13 amino acids long. The only DNA kept is the CDR3, 39 bases in frame from the first base. Deletion took 6 bases off V and 6 bases off J, with a span of 11 bases between the germline ends. Per the germline V gene, WSHSY is the CDR1 and SAAADI is the CDR2. The source of the sample is a study of regulatory T cells in long-lasting Graves disease (dated by TCRdb to the early 2020s). Notes on the research overall: In the newly diagnosed Graves' disease group, patients had been taking antithyroid drugs for less than 3 months. Patients with persistent Graves' disease were compared with patients with newly diagnosed Graves' disease using TCR sequencing and RNA sequencing of peripheral blood. The study took place in China and was registered as a clinical trial. A total of around 35 samples underwent TCR sequencing, from 13 patients with persistent Graves' disease and 20 or so patients with newly diagnosed Graves' disease. Overall results and qualifications from the work: Compared with newly diagnosed patients, persistent Graves' disease patients had lower TCR Shannon entropy and fewer highly expanded clones, which suggests clonal expansion. TRBV28, TRBJ1-2 and TRBJ2-5 were preferentially used in persistent disease, while TRBV20-1 and TRBJ2-1 were favored in newly diagnosed disease. Peripheral blood alone was examined, since thyroid tissue, which constituted the primary lesion, could not be accessed. More public clonotypes were shared among persistent patients (roughly 2,700) than among newly diagnosed patients (more than 950). As a limitation, the authors acknowledged that the small sample size may reduce accuracy. Sequencing and analysis were restricted to the TCR beta chain.

The method behind the library was multiplex PCR. The run used an Illumina HiSeq 4000. iRepertoire HTBI primers and Arm-PCR amplification of CDR3 regions were used to construct TCR beta libraries. PCR products were gel purified before sequencing. In the source study's methods: Gene usage analysis of CDR3 amino acid clonotypes used the roughly 62 TRBV and about 15 TRBJ segments found across samples. Filtered high-quality paired reads were merged into contigs using COPE and FqMerger. BLAST was used to align contigs to IMGT TRBV, TRBD and TRBJ reference genes, with CDR3 defined following IMGT. Any clonotype with a frequency above 0.1% was classified as a highly expanded clone. Repertoire diversity was measured by Shannon entropy, and V-J evenness by the Gini coefficient. A clonotype found in more than one individual was treated as public. TCRdb reworked the public reads: Q25 trimming with fastp, MiXCR clone assembly, productive beta chains retained. Identical CDR3 proteins give one entry, which carries the most common genes and DNA. What appears here as the V and J calls and clone size reflects TCRdb's work, not the paper's. The sample yields around 400,000 distinct CDR3 sequences; roughly a sixth were counted once. 22% of the sample belongs to the ten largest clones.

This specimen's time point label, interpreted: newly diagnosed GD, antithyroid drugs for less than 3 months. For both TCR sequencing and RNA sequencing, RNA was extracted from PBMCs in TRIzol. The diagnosis of Graves' disease followed American Thyroid Association guidelines. The patients came from an endocrinology department in Xi'an, China. From each patient, approximately 9.9 milliliters of peripheral blood was collected into an EDTA anticoagulant tube. Ficoll Paque Plus density gradient separation was used to isolate PBMCs, and no further T cell sorting was performed. An Agilent 2100 Bioanalyzer and agarose gel were used to assess RNA quality, and a NanoDrop 2000 was used to measure RNA concentration.

The sequencing here drew on peripheral blood mononuclear cells (PBMCs), taken at new diagnosis, from a patient treated with antithyroid drugs. The receptor comes from a female donor with Graves disease. The V and J segments used are TRBV10-2 and TRBJ2-2; a tentative D call is TRBD1 (6 bases match). Here the CDR3 is given as CASRIQGAGELFF. The nucleotide sequence is TGCGCCAGCAGAATACAGGGAGCCGGGGAGCTGTTTTTT.